Described below is a single T cell receptor (beta chain) sequence and its context. Its target antigen remains unknown. No qualities accompany the bases; no much larger clone lies one base away. Using the deep immunoSEQ assay, multiplex PCR amplified TCR CDR3 regions from genomic DNA. For each cell subset, the extracted genomic DNA was distributed evenly across all wells of several immunoSEQ 96-well plates, and each plate served as one replicate. For sorted subsets, roughly 200 ng of genomic DNA, equivalent to around 29,000 T cell genomes, went into each replicate PCR. Purified libraries were quantified with a Qubit 3.0 fluorometer, sized on a Bioanalyzer 2100, and re-quantified with the KAPA Library Quantification kit. Every immunoSEQ 96-well plate was sequenced on a separate single-read 150-cycle Illumina NextSeq 550 flow cell. In the source study's methods: Because only junctional sequences without quality scores were contained in the immunoSEQ output, filtering matching that applied to full-length reads could not be performed. To assign V/J genes and CDR3, sequences were annotated using PyIR, a Python wrapper for IgBLAST v1.9, with IMGT germline references. Reads were removed for weak V/J assignments (E-value above 1e-6), missing CDR3, stop codons, out-of-frame junctions, or ambiguous translated residues. V3J clonotypes were defined as sequences sharing the same inferred V gene, J gene, and CDR3 amino acid sequence. The percentage overlap between two repertoires was calculated by dividing the number of shared unique clonotypes by the size of the smaller repertoire. RTK rarefaction, the Chao1 estimator, and Recon v2.1 estimates of unobserved clonotypes were used to assess repertoire richness. For all TCRbeta clonotypes obtained by the gDNA method from several donors, generation probabilities were computed with OLGA. In its TCRdb copy, this immuneACCESS table keeps in-frame sequences only and misses some clones. Where compared with another copy, unresolved V genes explain less than half of these, and the others have no known cause. The V and J calls and clone size come from that table; D and trimming were worked out from the DNA. The sample includes 300,000 or so clones, with under 80% observed a single time. Together, the top ten hold about 9.3% of the sample.

Healthy HIV-negative adults with no recently reported acute infections or vaccinations were included as donors. Every donor was a Caucasian adult residing in Nashville, Tennessee, USA. CD4+ T cells were enriched through magnetic negative selection, after which naive cells were positively selected on CD45RA and the remaining negative fraction served as the memory subset. After blood collection by leukapheresis, PBMCs were isolated using Ficoll-Histopaque density gradient centrifugation and then cryopreserved in the vapor phase of liquid nitrogen. Analytical flow cytometry was used to check the purity and quantity of each magnetically sorted T cell population. Each sorted fraction had its genomic DNA isolated and then quantified by UV absorbance on a Nanodrop 2000c. V and J are trimmed by 3 bases and 4 bases, and the gene matches miss 6 bases of the junction. For CDR1 and CDR2, the germline V gene (reference sequence) lists SGHNT and YYREEE. From its cysteine to its phenylalanine, the CDR3 spans 14 amino acids. Only the CDR3 region is kept as DNA, spanning 42 bases read in frame from base 1.

The source of the sample is a study of shared clonotypes between healthy human individuals (dated by TCRdb to the early 2020s). A note on the overall study: A few men and a couple of women, aged 18 to 49 years, made up the cohort. For each donor, three plates each were used for CD4 naive and CD4 memory, two plates were used for CD8 naive, and one plate was used for CD8 memory. Blood TCR repertoires of a handful of healthy adults were deeply sequenced to estimate repertoire size and the extent of clonotype sharing between individuals. To increase sequencing depth and limit assay-specific biases, different laboratories used diverse techniques to prepare libraries and sequence TCR repertoires. Between about 0.9 and 8.9 billion PBMCs per donor were obtained by leukapheresis. Results the study describes overall, beyond this receptor: Pairwise subsampling indicated that sequencing depth was expected to affect the degree of clonotype sharing among donors. Rarefaction of sorted-subset datasets indicated incomplete sequencing despite the large sequencing depth. When several donors were compared, the shared fraction of clonotypes was about 5% for naive CD4, more than 3% for naive CD8, 2.3% for memory CD4, and around 0.4% for memory CD8. Sampling was restricted to blood, and TCR repertoires in tissue are likely to differ from TCR repertoires in blood. Clonotypes shared by all four sorted-subset donors showed higher generation probabilities than non-shared clonotypes. The genetic and exposure-history diversity represented was limited by the small number of donors. Naive subsets generally had larger estimated clonotype richness than memory subsets did.

The chain is assembled from TRBV5-4 and TRBJ1-2, and 7 junctional nucleotides match TRBD1. This receptor was taken from a man aged 25-45 years in good health. The specimen sequenced was memory CD4+ T cells sorted from blood. The sample's cell subset or site, from its label and the paper: CD45RA-negative fraction. The CDR3 here reads CASSSTGLIYGYTF. The bases are TGTGCCAGCAGCTCGACAGGGCTGATCTATGGCTACACCTTC.